What follows is one T cell receptor beta chain and its context. Per the germline V gene, CDR1 is MNHNS and CDR2 is SASEGT. The V gene lost 10 bases and the J gene lost 4 bases, with 13 bases spanning the gap. The CDR3 contains 13 residues. Some clones are missing from TCRdb's copy, which holds only in-frame ones; the method was immunoSEQ multiplex PCR. This table has some 2,100,000 clones, 93% appearing once. This entry is derived from a study of shared clonotypes between healthy human individuals. Positive CCR7 selection of CD45RO-negative cells yielded the naive CD8 cells, and terminally differentiated effector memory CD45RA+ cells were excluded.

Sequencing was carried out using naive CD8+ T cells from PBMCs. V is TRBV6-1 and J is TRBJ2-2; D ambiguous. The clonotype originates from a man between 18 and 35 years old in good health. Some clones in this sample may be carry-over from other donors' samples. CDR3 sequence (DNA): TGTGCCACTTGGGGTCCGGGCACCGGGGAGCTGTTTTTT. Amino acids: CATWGPGTGELFF.